What follows is one T cell receptor (beta chain) and its context. This specimen comes from a study of blood T cell repertoires in COVID-19. Study-level information: Sites in the United States, Italy and Spain provided acute and convalescent COVID-19 samples. PBMCs, B-cell-depleted T cells, or T cells provided the cDNA or gDNA that made up the material.

How the authors handled the data: Reference gene primer amplification in the assay estimated nucleated cell counts. Some clones are missing from TCRdb's copy, which holds only in-frame ones; the method was immunoSEQ multiplex PCR. That table gives V, J and clone size, and the DNA gave D and trimming. In the table there are around 94,000 clones, approximately 86% of which are singletons. V gave up 4 bases and J gave up 0 bases, with 21 bases separating them. Germline V CDR1 and CDR2: SGHTA, FQGNSA. This CDR3 is built from 18 residues. The TCR originated in a man between 50 and 59 years old with acute or convalescent COVID-19. Sequencing was done on a sample of peripheral blood. V and J are TRBV7-2 and TRBJ2-5; D is undetermined. CDR3 sequence reads: CASSSHGAPSAYQETQYF. The CDR3 bases are TGTGCCAGCAGCTCCCATGGAGCGCCAAGCGCTTACCAAGAGACCCAGTACTTC.